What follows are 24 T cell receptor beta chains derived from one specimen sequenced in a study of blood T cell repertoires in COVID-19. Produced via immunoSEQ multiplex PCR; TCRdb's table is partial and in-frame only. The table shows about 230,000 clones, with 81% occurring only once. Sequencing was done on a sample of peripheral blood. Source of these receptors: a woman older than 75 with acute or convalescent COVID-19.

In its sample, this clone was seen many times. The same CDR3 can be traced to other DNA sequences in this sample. The CDR3 coding sequence is TGCGCCAGCAGCTTGTTAGGGGGCGGAACCGGGGAGCTGTTTTTT. Translated, it gives CASSLLGGGTGELFF. V is TRBV5-1 and J is TRBJ2-2, with TRBD1 identical over 7 bases. The CDR3 length is 15 residues. Germline lookup yields CDR1 SGHRS and CDR2 YFSETQ. Trimming removed 1 base from V and 5 bases from J; junction bases left unmatched: 5.

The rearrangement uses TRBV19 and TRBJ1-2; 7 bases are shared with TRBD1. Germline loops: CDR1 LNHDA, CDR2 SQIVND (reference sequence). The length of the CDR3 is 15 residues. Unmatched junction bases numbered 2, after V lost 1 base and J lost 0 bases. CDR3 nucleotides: TGTGCCAGTAGTATAGGTGGGACAGCTAACTATGGCTACACCTTC. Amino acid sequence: CASSIGGTANYGYTF.

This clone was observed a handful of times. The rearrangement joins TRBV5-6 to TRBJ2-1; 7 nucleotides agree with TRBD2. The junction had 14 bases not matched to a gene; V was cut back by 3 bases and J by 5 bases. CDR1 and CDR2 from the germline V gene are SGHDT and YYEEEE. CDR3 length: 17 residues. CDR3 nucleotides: TGTGCCAGCAGCTCCTGGACTAGGACTGGGGCCGACAATGAGCAGTTCTTC. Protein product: CASSSWTRTGADNEQFF.

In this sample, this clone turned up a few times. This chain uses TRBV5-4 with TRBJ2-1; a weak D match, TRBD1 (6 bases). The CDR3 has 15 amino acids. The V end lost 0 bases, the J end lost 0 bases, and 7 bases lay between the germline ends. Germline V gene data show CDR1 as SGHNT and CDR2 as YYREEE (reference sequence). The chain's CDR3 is CASSLEDSSYNEQFF. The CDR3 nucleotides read TGTGCCAGCAGCTTGGAGGACAGCTCCTACAATGAGCAGTTCTTC. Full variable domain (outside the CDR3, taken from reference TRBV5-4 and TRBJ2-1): ETGVTQSPTHLIKTRGQQVTLRCSSQSGHNTVSWYQQALGQGPQFIFQYYREEENGRGNFPPRFSGLQFPNYSSELNVNALELDDSALYLCASSLEDSSYNEQFFGPGTRLTVL.

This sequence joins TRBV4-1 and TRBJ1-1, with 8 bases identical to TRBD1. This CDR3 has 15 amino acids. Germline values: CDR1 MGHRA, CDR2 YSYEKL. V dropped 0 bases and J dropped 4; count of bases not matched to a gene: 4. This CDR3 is CASSQDPGGGTEAFF. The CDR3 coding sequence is TGCGCCAGCAGCCAAGACCCAGGGGGCGGCACTGAAGCTTTCTTT.

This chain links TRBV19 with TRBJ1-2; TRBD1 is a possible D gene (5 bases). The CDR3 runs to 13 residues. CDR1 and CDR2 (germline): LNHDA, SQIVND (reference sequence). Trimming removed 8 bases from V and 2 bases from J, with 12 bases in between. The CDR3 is CASYPGENYGYTF. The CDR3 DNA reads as TGTGCCAGTTATCCGGGGGAAAACTATGGCTACACCTTC.

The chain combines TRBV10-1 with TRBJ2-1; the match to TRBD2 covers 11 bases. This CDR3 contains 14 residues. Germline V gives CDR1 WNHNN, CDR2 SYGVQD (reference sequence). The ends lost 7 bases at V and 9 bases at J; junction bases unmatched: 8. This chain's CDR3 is CASNSGRAGAEQFF. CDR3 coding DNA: TGCGCCAGCAATAGCGGGAGGGCCGGGGCTGAGCAGTTCTTC.

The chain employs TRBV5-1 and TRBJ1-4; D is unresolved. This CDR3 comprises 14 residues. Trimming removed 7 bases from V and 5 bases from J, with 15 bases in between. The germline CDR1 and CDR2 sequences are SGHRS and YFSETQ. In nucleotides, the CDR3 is TGCGCCAGCTCCTTTTTTGCCGAGAATGAAAAACTGTTTTTT. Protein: CASSFFAENEKLFF. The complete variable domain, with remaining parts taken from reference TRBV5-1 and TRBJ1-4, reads KAGVTQTPRYLIKTRGQQVTLSCSPISGHRSVSWYQQTPGQGLQFLFEYFSETQRNKGNFPGRFSGRQFSNSRSEMNVSTLELGDSALYLCASSFFAENEKLFFGSGTQLSVL.

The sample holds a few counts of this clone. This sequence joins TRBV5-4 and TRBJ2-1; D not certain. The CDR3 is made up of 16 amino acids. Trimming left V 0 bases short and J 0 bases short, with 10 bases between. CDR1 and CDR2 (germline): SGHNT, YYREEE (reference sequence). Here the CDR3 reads CASSLDAASSYNEQFF. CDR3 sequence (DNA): TGTGCCAGCAGCTTGGATGCGGCGAGCTCCTACAATGAGCAGTTCTTC.

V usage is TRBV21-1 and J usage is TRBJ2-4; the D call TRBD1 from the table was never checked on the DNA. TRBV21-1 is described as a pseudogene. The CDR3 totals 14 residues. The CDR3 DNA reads TGTGCCAGCAGCACCGACAGGGGTCTAAACATTCAGTACTTC. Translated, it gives CASSTDRGLNIQYF.

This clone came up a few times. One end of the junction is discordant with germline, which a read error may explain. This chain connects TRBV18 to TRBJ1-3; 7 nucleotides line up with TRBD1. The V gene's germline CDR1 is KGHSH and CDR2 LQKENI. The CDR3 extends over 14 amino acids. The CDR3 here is CASSPSGTAPAGAF. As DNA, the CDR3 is TGTGCCAGCTCACCGTCCGGGACAGCCCCGGCCGGGGCTTTT.

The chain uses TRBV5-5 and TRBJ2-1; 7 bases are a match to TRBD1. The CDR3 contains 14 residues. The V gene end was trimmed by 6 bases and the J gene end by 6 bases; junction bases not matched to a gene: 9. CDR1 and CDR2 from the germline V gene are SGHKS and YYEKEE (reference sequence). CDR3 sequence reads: CASTRSTGTNEQFF. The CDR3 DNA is TGTGCCAGCACCCGATCGACAGGGACCAATGAGCAGTTCTTC.

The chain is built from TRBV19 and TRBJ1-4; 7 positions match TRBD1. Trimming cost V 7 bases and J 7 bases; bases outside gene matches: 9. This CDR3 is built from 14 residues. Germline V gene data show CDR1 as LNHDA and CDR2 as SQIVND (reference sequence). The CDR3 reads CASTKGQLSEKLFF. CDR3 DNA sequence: TGTGCCAGTACCAAGGGACAGCTATCTGAAAAACTGTTTTTT. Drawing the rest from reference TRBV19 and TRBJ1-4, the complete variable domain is DGGITQSPKYLFRKEGQNVTLSCEQNLNHDAMYWYRQDPGQGLRLIYYSQIVNDFQKGDIAEGYSVSREKKESFPLTVTSAQKNPTAFYLCASTKGQLSEKLFFGSGTQLSVL.

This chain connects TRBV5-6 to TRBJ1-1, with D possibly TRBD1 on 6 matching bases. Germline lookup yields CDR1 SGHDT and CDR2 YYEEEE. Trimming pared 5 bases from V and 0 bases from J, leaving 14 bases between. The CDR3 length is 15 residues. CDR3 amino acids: CASSGTGKMNTEAFF. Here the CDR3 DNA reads TGTGCCAGCAGTGGAACAGGGAAAATGAACACTGAAGCTTTCTTT.

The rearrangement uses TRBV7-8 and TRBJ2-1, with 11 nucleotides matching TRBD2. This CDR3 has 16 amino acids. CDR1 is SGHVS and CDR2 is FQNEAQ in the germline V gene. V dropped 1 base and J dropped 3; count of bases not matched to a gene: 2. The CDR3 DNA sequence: TGTGCCAGCAGCTTAGAAACTAGCGGGGGCTACAATGAGCAGTTCTTC. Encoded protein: CASSLETSGGYNEQFF.

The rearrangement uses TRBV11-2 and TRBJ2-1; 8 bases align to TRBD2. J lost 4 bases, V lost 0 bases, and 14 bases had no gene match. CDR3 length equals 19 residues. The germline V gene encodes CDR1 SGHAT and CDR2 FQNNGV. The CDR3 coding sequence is TGTGCCAGCAGCTTAGATGGACACCCCGCCGGGAGGGCTTACAATGAGCAGTTCTTC. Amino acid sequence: CASSLDGHPAGRAYNEQFF.

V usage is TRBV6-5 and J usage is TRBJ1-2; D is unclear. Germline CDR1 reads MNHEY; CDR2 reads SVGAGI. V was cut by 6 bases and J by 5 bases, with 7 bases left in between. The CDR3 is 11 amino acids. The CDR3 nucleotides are TGTGCCAGCAGGGTAGAGTATGGCTACACCTTC. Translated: CASRVEYGYTF.

The CDR3 bases are TGTGCCAGTACGTCTTGGGCAGGGGACACTGAAGCTTTCTTT. This encodes CASTSWAGDTEAFF. The rearrangement links TRBV27 to TRBJ1-1; TRBD1 might be the D (6 bases). This CDR3 contains 14 residues. Germline loops: CDR1 MNHEY, CDR2 SMNVEV (reference sequence). V shed 9 bases and J shed 3 bases, with 17 bases lying between them.

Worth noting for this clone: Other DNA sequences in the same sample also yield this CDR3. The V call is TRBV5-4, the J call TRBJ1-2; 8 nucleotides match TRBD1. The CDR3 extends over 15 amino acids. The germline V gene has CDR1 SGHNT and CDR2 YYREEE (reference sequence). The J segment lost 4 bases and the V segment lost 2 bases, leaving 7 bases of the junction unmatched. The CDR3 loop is CASSLPGQGVYGYTF. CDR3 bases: TGTGCCAGCAGCTTACCAGGACAGGGCGTCTATGGCTACACCTTC.

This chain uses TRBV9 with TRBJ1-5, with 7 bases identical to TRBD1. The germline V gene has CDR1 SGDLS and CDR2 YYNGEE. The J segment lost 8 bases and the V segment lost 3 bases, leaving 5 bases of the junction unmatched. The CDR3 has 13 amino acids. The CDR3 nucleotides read TGTGCCAGCAGCGGACAGGGAGGCGAGCCCCAGCATTTT. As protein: CASSGQGGEPQHF.

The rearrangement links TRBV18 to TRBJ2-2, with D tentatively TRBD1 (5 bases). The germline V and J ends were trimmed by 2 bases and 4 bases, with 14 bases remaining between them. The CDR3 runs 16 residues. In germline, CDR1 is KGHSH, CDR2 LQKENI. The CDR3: CASSPTGDGPTGELFF. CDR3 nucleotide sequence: TGTGCCAGCTCACCAACAGGAGACGGACCCACCGGGGAGCTGTTTTTT.

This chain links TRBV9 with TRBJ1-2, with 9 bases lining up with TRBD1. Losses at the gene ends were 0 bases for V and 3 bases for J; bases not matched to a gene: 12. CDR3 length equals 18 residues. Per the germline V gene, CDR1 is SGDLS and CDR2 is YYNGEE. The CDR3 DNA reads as TGTGCCAGCAGCGTAGCTACAGACGGGACAGGGTTCGACTATGGCTACACCTTC. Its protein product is CASSVATDGTGFDYGYTF.

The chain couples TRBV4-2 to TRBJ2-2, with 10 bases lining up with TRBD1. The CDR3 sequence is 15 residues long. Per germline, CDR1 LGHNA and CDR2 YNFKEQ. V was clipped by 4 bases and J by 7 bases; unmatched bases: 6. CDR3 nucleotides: TGTGCCAGCAGCCTAGGACAGGGGGTTGTCGGGGAGCTGTTTTTT. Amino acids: CASSLGQGVVGELFF.

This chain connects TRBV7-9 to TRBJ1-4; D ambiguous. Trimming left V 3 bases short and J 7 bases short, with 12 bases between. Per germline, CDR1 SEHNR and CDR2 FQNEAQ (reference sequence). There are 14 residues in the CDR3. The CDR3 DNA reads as TGTGCCAGCAGCTTCGGTAGGCGGGGTGAAAAACTGTTTTTT. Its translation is CASSFGRRGEKLFF.